The 25 T cell receptor beta chains presented below share a single source sample, sequenced in a study of cytomegalovirus exposure and HLA in healthy donors. It was with 60 Vbeta and 13 Jbeta primers that the PCR ran. Measured with immunoSEQ multiplex PCR; TCRdb has only the in-frame clones, and not every one. The sample has 90,000 to 150,000 clones, over 65% seen once. Sequencing input: PBMCs. All receptors come from a woman aged 25 to 45 in good health and CMV-seropositive.

J is TRBJ1-5 and V is TRBV18; the D gene is possibly TRBD1 (5 bases). V was pared by 2 bases and J by 7 bases, with 15 bases between. The CDR3 runs to 15 residues. Germline CDR1 KGHSH, CDR2 LQKENI. This chain's CDR3 is CASSPTDGAGQPQHF. The CDR3 DNA is TGTGCCAGCTCACCAACCGATGGGGCGGGACAGCCCCAGCATTTT.

The V call is TRBV19, the J call TRBJ1-1, with D perhaps TRBD1 (6 bases). Looked up from germline, CDR1 is LNHDA and CDR2 is SQIVND (reference sequence). There are 16 residues in the CDR3. V was pared by 5 bases and J by 4 bases, with 20 bases between. CDR3 bases: TGTGCCAGTAGTGCAGCAGGGACATCCAAAGCCACTGAAGCTTTCTTT. Protein: CASSAAGTSKATEAFF.

The CDR3 DNA follows: TGTGCCAGCAGCTTTGGGTCGGGGGAGACCCAGTACTTC. It codes for CASSFGSGETQYF. The V call is TRBV7-7, the J call TRBJ2-5, with a possible D match to TRBD2 (5 bases). Trimming took off 3 bases at V and 5 bases at J, with 10 bases between the two ends. From germline, CDR1 is SSHAT and CDR2 FNYEAQ (reference sequence). The CDR3 has 13 amino acids.

The J gene is TRBJ1-2, the V gene TRBV5-1, with a possible D match to TRBD1 (6 bases). Germline V gene data show CDR1 as SGHRS and CDR2 as YFSETQ. The CDR3 is made up of 13 amino acids. V shed 4 bases and J shed 6 bases, with 13 bases lying between them. CDR3 nucleotide sequence: TGCGCCAGCAGCGAAACAGGGATCGATGGCTACACCTTC. Translated: CASSETGIDGYTF.

This clone was observed a single time. The chain links TRBV7-3 to TRBJ2-3; 8 nucleotides agree with TRBD1. Germline V gene sequence: CDR1 SGHTA, CDR2 FQGTGA. V lost 4 bases, J lost 4 bases, and 7 bases stayed unmatched. The CDR3 is 15 amino acids. The CDR3 spells CASSSGQGVPDTQYF. CDR3 sequence (DNA): TGTGCCAGCAGCTCCGGACAGGGAGTCCCAGATACGCAGTATTTT.

This clone was seen just once. The V call is TRBV4-2, the J call TRBJ2-1, with 13 bases identical to TRBD2. This CDR3 has 15 amino acids. The germline V gene has CDR1 LGHNA and CDR2 YNFKEQ. J lost 12 bases, V lost 4 bases, and 9 bases had no gene match. CDR3 protein: CASSRGLAGALVQFF. DNA of the CDR3: TGTGCCAGCAGCCGAGGACTAGCGGGGGCCCTAGTGCAGTTCTTC.

The CDR3, as DNA: TGTGCCAGCAGCTTTACCGGACAGGCCTACTATGGCTACACCTTC. This gives the protein CASSFTGQAYYGYTF. V gene TRBV7-9 combines with J gene TRBJ1-2; 7 nucleotides match TRBD1. CDR1 and CDR2 (germline): SEHNR, FQNEAQ (reference sequence). The CDR3 totals 15 residues. V shed 3 bases, J shed 3 bases, and the junction held 7 bases outside the gene matches.

The chain joins TRBV4-1 to TRBJ2-5; D is perhaps TRBD1 (6 bases). CDR1 is MGHRA and CDR2 is YSYEKL in the germline V gene. Trimming cost V 1 base and J 5 bases, with 8 bases left between them. The CDR3 contains 13 residues. The CDR3 nucleotides are TGCGCCAGCAGCCAAGCAGGGGTGGAGACCCAGTACTTC. This gives the protein CASSQAGVETQYF.

This clone was observed a handful of times. The V call is TRBV2, the J call TRBJ2-3, with D possibly TRBD2 on 5 matching bases. The germline V and J ends were trimmed by 8 bases and 1 base, with 10 bases remaining between them. Germline V gives CDR1 SNHLY, CDR2 FYNNEI. The CDR3 consists of 13 residues. CDR3 DNA: TGTGCCAGCCAAGGGAGCGGCACAGATACGCAGTATTTT. Translating gives CASQGSGTDTQYF.

The rearrangement links TRBV4-1 to TRBJ1-4; 11 bases align to TRBD1. The CDR3 consists of 14 residues. V lost 4 bases, J lost 7 bases, and 2 bases stayed unmatched. Germline V gives CDR1 MGHRA, CDR2 YSYEKL. DNA of the CDR3: TGCGCCAGCAGCCTGGGACAGGGGGGTGAAAAACTGTTTTTT. It is translated as CASSLGQGGEKLFF.

This clone was recorded a few times. The genes are TRBV6-1 and TRBJ2-3; D ambiguous. CDR1 is MNHNS, CDR2 SASEGT, per germline. The ends were cut back, 6 bases at V and 2 bases at J, with 12 bases in the middle. The CDR3 runs to 14 residues. As DNA, the CDR3 is TGTGCCAGCAGAGCTTGGAGTTACACAGATACGCAGTATTTT. This gives the protein CASRAWSYTDTQYF.

V is TRBV10-3 and J is TRBJ2-7, with 10 nucleotides matching TRBD1. The length of the CDR3 is 14 residues. Germline V gene data show CDR1 as ENHRY and CDR2 as SYGVKD. The trim removed 6 bases at V and 1 base at J, leaving 3 bases unmatched. The CDR3 is CAISLDRGSYEQYF. CDR3 coding DNA: TGTGCCATCAGCCTGGACAGGGGGTCCTACGAGCAGTACTTC.

The count of this clone is one. The chain employs TRBV7-9 and TRBJ1-1; possible D gene TRBD1, 5 bases. The CDR3 loop spans 13 amino acids. V lost 1 base, J lost 10 bases, and 13 bases lay in between. Germline V gene lookup returns CDR1 SEHNR and CDR2 FQNEAQ (reference sequence). CDR3 nucleotides: TGTGCCAGCAGCTTAGGAGGCGCCCAGGGAGCTTTCTTT. This sequence encodes CASSLGGAQGAFF. The complete variable domain, with remaining parts taken from reference TRBV7-9 and TRBJ1-1, reads DTGVSQNPRHKITKRGQNVTFRCDPISEHNRLYWYRQTLGQGPEFLTYFQNEAQLEKSRLLSDRFSAERPKGSFSTLEIQRTEQGDSAMYLCASSLGGAQGAFFGQGTRLTVV.

V gene TRBV7-3 combines with J gene TRBJ2-6; D is unresolved. Germline assignment: CDR1 SGHTA and CDR2 FQGTGA. The CDR3 length is 16 residues. The germline V and J ends were trimmed by 2 bases and 4 bases, with 12 bases remaining between them. CDR3 coding DNA: TGTGCCAGCAGCTTATCAGGCCCAGGAGGGGCCAACGTCCTGACTTTC. It codes for CASSLSGPGGANVLTF.

V usage is TRBV4-1 and J usage is TRBJ2-7; D is perhaps TRBD2 (5 bases). Between the trimmed V and J ends, which lost 1 base and 0 bases, there was a span of 13 bases. Germline CDR1 is MGHRA and CDR2 is YSYEKL. The CDR3 runs to 16 residues. CDR3 sequence: CASSQAPEAYSYEQYF. CDR3 DNA sequence: TGCGCCAGCAGCCAAGCGCCGGAGGCCTACTCCTACGAGCAGTACTTC.

The chain has TRBV19 and TRBJ2-7; D is perhaps TRBD1 (6 bases). The CDR3 totals 12 residues. Trimming removed 6 bases at V and 4 bases at J, with 10 bases between. CDR1 and CDR2 (germline): LNHDA, SQIVND (reference sequence). CDR3 nucleotides: TGTGCCAGTAGCCAGACAGGTTACGAGCAGTACTTC. Amino acids: CASSQTGYEQYF.

The V and J genes are TRBV10-3 and TRBJ1-1; D uncertain. CDR1 is ENHRY and CDR2 is SYGVKD in the germline V gene. This CDR3 has 12 residues. V lost 4 bases and J lost 3, with 6 bases in between. CDR3 region: CAISGTHTEAFF. Written as DNA, the CDR3 is TGTGCCATCAGTGGGACTCACACTGAAGCTTTCTTT.

This clone was counted a few times. One end of the junction is discordant with germline, which a read error may explain. The rearrangement joins TRBV12-5 to TRBJ1-3; 7 positions match TRBD1. The CDR3 is 14 amino acids. Germline V gene lookup returns CDR1 LGHNT and CDR2 FRNRAP. The CDR3 spells CASGLGTDGNTIYF. DNA for the CDR3: TGTGCTAGTGGCTTGGGGACAGATGGAAACACCATATATTTT.

V gene TRBV27 combines with J gene TRBJ2-1; 10 bases agree with TRBD2. CDR1 is MNHEY, CDR2 SMNVEV, per germline (reference sequence). The CDR3 spans 14 residues. V shed 7 bases, J shed 10 bases, and the junction held 10 bases outside the gene matches. The CDR3 is CASTNSGGQYEQFF. In DNA, the CDR3 is TGTGCCAGCACCAATAGCGGGGGGCAATACGAGCAGTTCTTC.

This chain connects TRBV19 to TRBJ2-5; TRBD1 might be the D (6 bases). The CDR3 is made up of 15 amino acids. Germline V lookup: CDR1 LNHDA, CDR2 SQIVND (reference sequence). Trimming cost V 3 bases and J 7 bases, with 18 bases left between them. CDR3 sequence (DNA): TGTGCCAGTAGTATGGGGAAACAGGGTCTGGGGACCCAGTACTTC. Translating gives CASSMGKQGLGTQYF.

The chain combines TRBV11-2 with TRBJ2-1; a weak D match, TRBD1 (6 bases). V was cut by 5 bases and J by 12 bases, with 11 bases left in between. Germline V gene data show CDR1 as SGHAT and CDR2 as FQNNGV. The CDR3 extends over 11 amino acids. The DNA of the CDR3 is TGTGCCAGCAGCCCAGGGGCAGGGCAGTTCTTC. Its translation is CASSPGAGQFF.

This clone was recorded only once. J is TRBJ1-3 and V is TRBV4-3, with D possibly TRBD1 on 5 matching bases. Trimming stripped 0 bases from V and 0 bases from J, with 9 bases between. This CDR3 is built from 16 residues. Germline CDR1 reads LGHNA; CDR2 reads YSLEER. Written as DNA, the CDR3 is TGCGCCAGCAGCCAAGAAGGACATCCCTCTGGAAACACCATATATTTT. It codes for CASSQEGHPSGNTIYF.

The gene calls are TRBV27 and TRBJ1-5; TRBD1 agrees at 7 bases. Germline V CDR1 and CDR2: MNHEY, SMNVEV (reference sequence). V lost 4 bases and J lost 3; bases outside the gene matches: 12. The CDR3 sequence is 17 residues long. The CDR3 region has the DNA TGTGCCAGCAGTTCCCGTCGGACAGGCCCCCTCAATCAGCCCCAGCATTTT. It yields the protein CASSSRRTGPLNQPQHF.

The J gene is TRBJ1-3, the V gene TRBV19; tentatively, D is TRBD1 (5 bases). Trimming cost V 3 bases and J 0 bases, with 12 bases left between them. The CDR3 contains 16 residues. Looked up from germline, CDR1 is LNHDA and CDR2 is SQIVND (reference sequence). As DNA, the CDR3 is TGTGCCAGTAGTATGCTGGACATCCGCTCTGGAAACACCATATATTTT. Translation gives CASSMLDIRSGNTIYF.

The chain couples TRBV4-2 to TRBJ2-1, with TRBD2 matching over 15 bases. CDR1 is LGHNA, CDR2 YNFKEQ, per germline. V lost 1 base, J lost 9 bases, and 7 bases stayed unmatched. The CDR3 spans 17 residues. The CDR3 sequence is CASSQVGLAGGQGEQFF. CDR3 nucleotide sequence: TGTGCCAGCAGCCAAGTCGGACTAGCGGGGGGGCAAGGTGAGCAGTTCTTC.